A selection of T cell receptor beta chains follows, all from one sample in a study of breast tumors, draining lymph nodes, adjacent tissues. MiXCR, run by TCRdb on the multiplex PCR reads, gives a single entry per CDR3 protein. This table has approximately 37,000 distinct CDR3 sequences, roughly 36% appearing once. The source material was breast tumor tissue. These receptors came from a female donor with breast cancer. Some clones in this sample may be carry-over from other donors' samples. Both conserved end residues are part of each CDR3. D genes are given only for firm matches. Only part of the rows carry a size: once, few, many, or a class if the clone is expanded.

size	J	V	D	DNA	CDR3
few	TRBJ2-3	TRBV6-2/TRBV6-3	TRBD2	TGTGCCAGCAGTTCAACTAGCGGGAGCGCAGATACGCAGTATTTT	CASSSTSGSADTQYF
many	TRBJ1-3	TRBV3-1	-	TGTGCCAGCAGCCAGGGTGGAAACACCATATATTTT	CASSQGGNTIYF
many	TRBJ2-1	TRBV7-9	-	TGTGCCAGCAGCTACAACCGGAATGAGCAGTTCTTC	CASSYNRNEQFF
-	TRBJ1-5	TRBV6-1	TRBD1	TGTGCCAGCACGGGGACAGACGGTAATCAGCCCCAGCATTTT	CASTGTDGNQPQHF
many	TRBJ1-5	TRBV19	TRBD1	TGTGCCAGTAGGCAGGGGACAGACATAGGGCCCCAGCATTTT	CASRQGTDIGPQHF
-	TRBJ2-5	TRBV20-1	-	TGCAGTGCTAGCACCCCCCCACGAGAGACCCAGTACTTC	CSASTPPRETQYF
medium-sized	TRBJ2-1	TRBV19	-	TGTGCCAGTAGTGAAAGAAATGAGCAGTTCTTC	CASSERNEQFF
many	TRBJ2-1	TRBV25-1	-	TGTGCCAGCAGTGAGGGGAATGACGTTGAGCAGTTCTTC	CASSEGNDVEQFF
-	TRBJ1-3	TRBV3-1	TRBD1	TGTGCCAGCAGCCGGGGACAGTTACTGGATCAAGGCATATATTTT	CASSRGQLLDQGIYF
-	TRBJ2-7	TRBV2	-	TGTGCCAGCAGTCCAATCCGGGACCGCCTCTCCTACGAGCAGTATTTC	CASSPIRDRLSYEQYF
-	TRBJ2-2	TRBV5-5	-	TGTGCCAGCAGTAGAAGTGGGTCCCACACCGGGGAGCTGTTTTTT	CASSRSGSHTGELFF
many	TRBJ2-1	TRBV9	-	TGTGCCAGCAGCGTAGTCGAGGAGATCAATGAGCAGTTCTTC	CASSVVEEINEQFF
many	TRBJ2-3	TRBV19	TRBD1	TGTGCCAGTAGTGTAGACAGGGCTAGCACAGATACGCAGTATTTT	CASSVDRASTDTQYF
-	TRBJ2-7	TRBV28	-	TGTGCCAGCAGTTTTCACCTTAGCGGACTCTCCTACGAGCAGTACTTC	CASSFHLSGLSYEQYF
many	TRBJ2-1	TRBV12-3/TRBV12-4	TRBD2	TGTGCCAGCAGTCCAGTGACTAGCGGGAGGGGGTACAATGAGCAGTTCTTC	CASSPVTSGRGYNEQFF
-	TRBJ2-5	TRBV5-1	-	TGCGCCAGCAGAGCGCGGATGGCCTTCCAAGAGACCCAGTACTTC	CASRARMAFQETQYF
many	TRBJ1-3	TRBV7-9	-	TGTGCCAGCAGCCGTGGTTCGGCTGGAAACACCATATATTTT	CASSRGSAGNTIYF
many	TRBJ2-3	TRBV15	-	TGTGCCACCAGCACAAGATCGACTAGCACAGATACGCAGTATTTT	CATSTRSTSTDTQYF
-	TRBJ2-5	TRBV24-1	TRBD2	TGTGCCACCAGTGATATAGGACTAGCGGGAGCAGAGACCCAGTACTTC	CATSDIGLAGAETQYF
-	TRBJ2-7	TRBV7-9	-	TGTGCCAGCAGCTTATCCCTTGGCGAGCAGTACTTC	CASSLSLGEQYF
many	TRBJ2-2	TRBV24-1	TRBD1	TGTGCCACCAGTGATCAAGGACAGGGGGCGCCCCCCGGGGAGCTGTTTTTT	CATSDQGQGAPPGELFF
-	TRBJ2-7	TRBV11-2	TRBD2	TGTGCCAGCAGCCCCTTGGCTAGCGGATACGAGCAGTACTTC	CASSPLASGYEQYF
once	TRBJ1-6	TRBV15	TRBD1	TGTGCCACCAGCAGAGAGGGACAGGACAATTCACCCCTCCACTTT	CATSREGQDNSPLHF
-	TRBJ2-1	TRBV27	-	TGTGCCAGCACGGGGGAAGGAAGGAATGAGCAGTTCTTC	CASTGEGRNEQFF
many	TRBJ2-5	TRBV7-9	-	TGTGCCAGCAGCACGGTGACTGGAGAGACCCAGTACTTC	CASSTVTGETQYF
-	TRBJ2-3	TRBV11-3	TRBD2	TGTGCCAGCAGCTTAGATTTCCAGCGGGGTAGCACAGATACGCAGTATTTT	CASSLDFQRGSTDTQYF
-	TRBJ1-2	TRBV10-3	TRBD1	TGTGCCATCAGTACATCGACAGGGGGCGTGGGCTACACCTTC	CAISTSTGGVGYTF
medium-sized	TRBJ1-6	TRBV2	-	TGTGCCAGCAGTGGGCAGGGAGGGAATTCACCCCTCCACTTT	CASSGQGGNSPLHF
many	TRBJ2-7	TRBV11-3	-	TGTGCCAGCAGCTTAGTGGAAAGCCCCTTATACGAGCAGTACTTC	CASSLVESPLYEQYF
few	TRBJ2-3	TRBV6-2/TRBV6-3	TRBD2	TGTGCCAGCAGCCCAGGACTAGCGGGAGTCACAGATACGCAGTATTTT	CASSPGLAGVTDTQYF
many	TRBJ2-1	TRBV29-1	TRBD1	TGCAGCGTCACCGGGACAGGGTTCTACAATGAGCAGTTCTTC	CSVTGTGFYNEQFF
-	TRBJ2-1	TRBV5-5	TRBD2	TGTGCCAGCAGCTTAGAAGTTGCTGGCGGGGGGGCCATCAATGAGCAGTTCTTC	CASSLEVAGGGAINEQFF
many	TRBJ2-5	TRBV13	-	TGTGCCAGCAGCCCAAGACTAGATCAAGAGACCCAGTACTTC	CASSPRLDQETQYF
many	TRBJ2-7	TRBV6-5	-	TGTGCCAGCAGTTCCGGGCAATTAACCTACGAGCAGTACTTC	CASSSGQLTYEQYF
-	TRBJ1-1	TRBV19	-	TGTGCCAGTAGTATCTGGGGTTTGGACACTGAAGCTTTCTTT	CASSIWGLDTEAFF
many	TRBJ2-3	TRBV10-3	-	TGTGCCATCAGTGAGTCGCGCGCGCAAGCGCCGCTGAGCACAGATACGCAGTATTTT	CAISESRAQAPLSTDTQYF
-	TRBJ2-7	TRBV5-1	-	TGCGCCAGCAGCTGGAATCTAAAGGGAATCTACGAGCAGTACTTC	CASSWNLKGIYEQYF
many	TRBJ2-2	TRBV5-5	-	TGTGCCAGCAGCTCTTGGTCTACAGTAACCGGGGAGCTGTTTTTT	CASSSWSTVTGELFF
many	TRBJ2-7	TRBV12-3/TRBV12-4	-	TGTGCCAGCAGGAATCAGGGGAGAGGCGAGCAGTACTTC	CASRNQGRGEQYF
many	TRBJ2-1	TRBV20-1	TRBD2	TGCAGTGCTAGACCGGGACTAGCGGGTAATGAGCAGTTCTTC	CSARPGLAGNEQFF
many	TRBJ2-7	TRBV5-5	-	TGTGCCAGCAGCTTGGCAGTCGGCTACGAGCAGTACTTC	CASSLAVGYEQYF
many	TRBJ1-2	TRBV7-2	TRBD1	TGTGCCAGCAGCCTGGGACAGAGCCTGGGGTACACCTTC	CASSLGQSLGYTF
many	TRBJ1-6	TRBV6-5	-	TGTGCCAGCAATACAGGGCCTAAGGATTCACCCCTCCACTTT	CASNTGPKDSPLHF
few	TRBJ2-7	TRBV30	TRBD1	TGTGCCTGGAGTCTTGGACAGGGGGGGACCTACGAGCAGTACTTC	CAWSLGQGGTYEQYF
medium-sized	TRBJ2-7	TRBV14	-	TGTGCCAGCAGCGCAATGCCAAGCTCCTACGAGCAGTACTTC	CASSAMPSSYEQYF
-	TRBJ2-2	TRBV27	-	TGTGCCAGCAGTTTATCGAAAGGCGGCGGGGAGCTGTTTTTT	CASSLSKGGGELFF
large	TRBJ2-3	TRBV6-5	-	TGTGCCAGCAGTTACTCAGACACAGATACGCAGTATTTT	CASSYSDTDTQYF
-	TRBJ2-6	TRBV7-9	TRBD2	TGTGCCAGCAGCACCGGGACTAGCGGGAGCTCTGGGGCCAACGTCCTGACTTTC	CASSTGTSGSSGANVLTF
-	TRBJ2-1	TRBV9	TRBD2	TGTGCCAGCAGCGTTGGTTCGTCGGGAGGGCCCATTGAGCAGTTCTTC	CASSVGSSGGPIEQFF
few	TRBJ2-1	TRBV6-5	-	TGTGCCAGCAGTTACTCAGGGGGTGGTAGGAATGAGCAGTTCTTC	CASSYSGGGRNEQFF
-	TRBJ2-3	TRBV5-1	TRBD2	TGCGCCAGCAGCTTGACTAGCGGGAGACAAGATACGCAGTATTTT	CASSLTSGRQDTQYF
many	TRBJ1-2	TRBV7-2	-	TGTGCCAGCAGCTTATTCGGCTATGGCTACACCTTC	CASSLFGYGYTF
once	TRBJ2-7	TRBV2	TRBD1	TGTGCCAGCAACTACCGGGACAGTATGTCCTACGAGCAGTACTTC	CASNYRDSMSYEQYF
many	TRBJ2-7	TRBV7-2	TRBD2	TGTGCCAGCTCGACTAGCGGGAGCTACGAGCAGTACTTC	CASSTSGSYEQYF
many	TRBJ2-3	TRBV29-1	-	TGCAGCGTTGAACTGGATACGCAGTATTTT	CSVELDTQYF
-	TRBJ1-5	TRBV7-2	-	TGTGCCAGCAGCTTAACGACCGCGTTCAATCAGCCCCAGCATTTT	CASSLTTAFNQPQHF
medium-sized	TRBJ2-1	TRBV20-1	TRBD1	TGCAGTGCTACTGACAGGGTTGGGCCCTTCAATGAGCAGTTCTTC	CSATDRVGPFNEQFF
-	TRBJ2-1	TRBV19	TRBD1	TGTGCCAGCGGGACAGGGTTGATAGATGAGCAGTTCTTC	CASGTGLIDEQFF
-	TRBJ1-4	TRBV5-1	-	TGCGCCAGCAGCCTCACAGGAACAGCTAATGAAAAGCTGTTTTTT	CASSLTGTANEKLFF